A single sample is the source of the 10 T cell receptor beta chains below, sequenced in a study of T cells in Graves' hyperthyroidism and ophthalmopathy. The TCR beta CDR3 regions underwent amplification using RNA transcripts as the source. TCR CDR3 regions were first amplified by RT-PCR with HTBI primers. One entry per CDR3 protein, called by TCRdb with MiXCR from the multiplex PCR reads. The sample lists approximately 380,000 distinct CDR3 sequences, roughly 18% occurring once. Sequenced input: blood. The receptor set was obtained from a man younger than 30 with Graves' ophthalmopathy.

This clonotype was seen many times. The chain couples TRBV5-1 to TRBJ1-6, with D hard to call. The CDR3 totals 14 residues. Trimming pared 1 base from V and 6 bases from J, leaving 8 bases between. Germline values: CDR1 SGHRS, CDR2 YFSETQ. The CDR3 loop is CASSLTEPNSPLHF. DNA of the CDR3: TGCGCCAGCAGCTTGACAGAACCTAATTCACCCCTCCACTTT.

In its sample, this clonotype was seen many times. CDR3 DNA: TGCAGTGTCGGACAGGGAACCTACGAGCAGTACTTC. This codes for CSVGQGTYEQYF. The chain links TRBV20-1 to TRBJ2-7; 8 bases are a match to TRBD1. The length of the CDR3 is 12 residues. The V gene end was trimmed by 7 bases and the J gene end by 2 bases; junction bases not matched to a gene: 4. Germline loops: CDR1 DFQATT, CDR2 SNEGSKA (reference sequence).

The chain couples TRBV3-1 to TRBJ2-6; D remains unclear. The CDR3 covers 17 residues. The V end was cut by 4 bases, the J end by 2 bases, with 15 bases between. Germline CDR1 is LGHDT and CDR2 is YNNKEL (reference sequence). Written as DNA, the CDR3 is TGTGCCAGCAGCCCCTCGGTATGGTCGGCTGGGGCCAACGTCCTGACTTTC. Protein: CASSPSVWSAGANVLTF.

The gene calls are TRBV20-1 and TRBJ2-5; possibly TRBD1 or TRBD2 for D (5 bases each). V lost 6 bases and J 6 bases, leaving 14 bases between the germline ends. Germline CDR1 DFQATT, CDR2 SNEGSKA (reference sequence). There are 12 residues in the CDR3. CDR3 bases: TGCAGTGCCCAGGGACCCGGGAAGACCCAGTACTTC. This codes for CSAQGPGKTQYF.

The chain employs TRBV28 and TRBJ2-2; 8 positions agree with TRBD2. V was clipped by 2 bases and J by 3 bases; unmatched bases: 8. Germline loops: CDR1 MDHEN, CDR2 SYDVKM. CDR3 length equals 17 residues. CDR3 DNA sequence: TGTGCCAGCAGTTTACTTCGGGGGGGCCCGGACACCGGGGAGCTGTTTTTT. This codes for CASSLLRGGPDTGELFF.

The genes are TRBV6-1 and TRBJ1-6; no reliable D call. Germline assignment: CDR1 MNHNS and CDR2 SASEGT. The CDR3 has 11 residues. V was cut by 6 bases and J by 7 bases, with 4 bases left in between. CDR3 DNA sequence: TGTGCCAGCAGATCCAATTCACCCCTCCACTTT. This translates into CASRSNSPLHF.

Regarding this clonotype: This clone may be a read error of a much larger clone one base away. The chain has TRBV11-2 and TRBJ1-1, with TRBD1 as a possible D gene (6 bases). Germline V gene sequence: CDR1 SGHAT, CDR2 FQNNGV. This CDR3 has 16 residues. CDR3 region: CVSFSTPQGANTEAFF. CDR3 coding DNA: TGTGTCAGCTTCTCAACCCCACAGGGTGCTAACACTGAAGCTTTCTTT.

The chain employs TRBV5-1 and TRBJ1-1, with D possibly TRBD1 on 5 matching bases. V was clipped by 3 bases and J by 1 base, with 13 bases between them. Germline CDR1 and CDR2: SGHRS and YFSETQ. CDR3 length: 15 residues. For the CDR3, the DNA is TGCGCCAGCAGCTGGAGCAGGGACTCGAACACTGAAGCTTTCTTT. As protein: CASSWSRDSNTEAFF. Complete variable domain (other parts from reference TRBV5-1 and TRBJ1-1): KAGVTQTPRYLIKTRGQQVTLSCSPISGHRSVSWYQQTPGQGLQFLFEYFSETQRNKGNFPGRFSGRQFSNSRSEMNVSTLELGDSALYLCASSWSRDSNTEAFFGQGTRLTVV.

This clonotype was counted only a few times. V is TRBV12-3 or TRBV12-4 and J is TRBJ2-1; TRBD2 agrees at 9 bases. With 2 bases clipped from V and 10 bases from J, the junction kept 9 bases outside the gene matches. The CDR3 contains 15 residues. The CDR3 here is CASSLPGGGGGEQFF. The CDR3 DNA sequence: TGTGCCAGCAGTTTACCGGGGGGCGGGGGGGGCGAGCAGTTCTTC.

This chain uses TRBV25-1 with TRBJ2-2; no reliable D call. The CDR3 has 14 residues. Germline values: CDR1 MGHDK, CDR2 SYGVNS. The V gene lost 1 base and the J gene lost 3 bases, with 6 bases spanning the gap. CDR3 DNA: TGTGCCAGCAGTGAATGGGCAGACACCGGGGAGCTGTTTTTT. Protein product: CASSEWADTGELFF.